The 5 T cell receptor beta chains given below trace back to one sample, sequenced in a study of neurological immune-mediated disorders. TCRdb analysed the 5' RACE reads with MiXCR anew, one entry per CDR3 protein. The sample has more than 50,000 distinct CDR3 sequences, 3.9% seen once; the top ten hold 1.3%. Sequencing was carried out using PBMCs. These receptors came from a man aged 25 to 40 with multiple sclerosis.

This clonotype has ten or more counts. The rearrangement uses TRBV9 and TRBJ2-3; weak D call: TRBD1 (5 bases). The CDR3 is 15 amino acids. Deletions cut 4 bases from V and 2 bases from J, with 14 bases between. Germline V gives CDR1 SGDLS, CDR2 YYNGEE. In nucleotides, the CDR3 is TGTGCCAGCAGCTCGTCTGGGGCTTCCACAGATACGCAGTATTTT. Translation: CASSSSGASTDTQYF.

This clonotype has ten or more counts. This chain connects TRBV7-9 to TRBJ2-7, with a weak D call TRBD1 (6 bases). The germline V gene encodes CDR1 SEHNR and CDR2 FQNEAQ (reference sequence). Trimming removed 6 bases at V and 3 bases at J, with 9 bases between. The CDR3 is 12 residues long. The CDR3 spells CASSEQGYEQYF. The DNA of the CDR3 is TGTGCCAGCAGTGAACAGGGCTACGAGCAGTACTTC.

The sample holds many counts of this clonotype. The J gene is TRBJ2-1, the V gene TRBV3-1; D is perhaps TRBD1 (5 bases). The CDR3 extends over 14 amino acids. Between the trimmed V and J ends, which lost 5 bases and 4 bases, there was a span of 12 bases. The V gene's germline CDR1 is LGHDT and CDR2 YNNKEL (reference sequence). This chain's CDR3 is CASSLRGRYNEQFF. CDR3 sequence (DNA): TGTGCCAGCAGCTTAAGGGGCAGATACAATGAGCAGTTCTTC.

This clonotype was recorded at least ten times. This chain joins TRBV5-1 and TRBJ2-1, with unresolved D. V lost 0 bases, J lost 1 base, and 5 bases lay in between. The germline gives CDR1 SGHRS, CDR2 YFSETQ. The CDR3 runs 14 residues. The CDR3 DNA follows: TGCGCCAGCAGCTTGGGGCAGTCCTACAATGAGCAGTTCTTC. Amino acid sequence: CASSLGQSYNEQFF.

This clonotype was seen at least ten times. The chain is built from TRBV10-3 and TRBJ2-2; perhaps TRBD1 as D (6 bases). The CDR3 runs to 15 residues. Trimming pared 4 bases from V and 2 bases from J, leaving 11 bases between. Germline lookup yields CDR1 ENHRY and CDR2 SYGVKD. In nucleotides, the CDR3 is TGTGCCATCAGTGGTCAGGGGACCAACACCGGGGAGCTGTTTTTT. It translates to CAISGQGTNTGELFF.